Each of the 13 T cell receptor beta chains below was sequenced from the same sample in a study of blood T cell repertoires in COVID-19. Assay: immunoSEQ multiplex PCR; the TCRdb copy retains only in-frame clones and omits some. The sample includes about 80,000 clones, around four fifths of them seen just once. Specimen: peripheral blood. These receptors all stem from a human donor in a cohort sampled during active COVID-19.

V gene TRBV19 combines with J gene TRBJ1-1; D uncertain. The ends were cut back, 5 bases at V and 3 bases at J, with 10 bases in the middle. Germline V CDR1 and CDR2: LNHDA, SQIVND (reference sequence). The CDR3 totals 13 residues. The DNA of the CDR3 is TGTGCCAGTAGTCTTCAGAGGGACACTGAAGCTTTCTTT. This encodes CASSLQRDTEAFF. Variable domain in full (rest from reference TRBV19 and TRBJ1-1): DGGITQSPKYLFRKEGQNVTLSCEQNLNHDAMYWYRQDPGQGLRLIYYSQIVNDFQKGDIAEGYSVSREKKESFPLTVTSAQKNPTAFYLCASSLQRDTEAFFGQGTRLTVV.

This chain connects TRBV5-4 to TRBJ2-7; the match to TRBD2 covers 8 bases. The CDR3 runs 15 residues. Germline V gene lookup returns CDR1 SGHNT and CDR2 YYREEE (reference sequence). Trimming removed 0 bases from V and 2 bases from J; junction bases left unmatched: 4. For the CDR3, the DNA is TGTGCCAGCAGCTTGGACAGCGGGGGAGCCTACGAGCAGTACTTC. Translated: CASSLDSGGAYEQYF.

This chain joins TRBV18 and TRBJ1-1; D is perhaps TRBD1 (5 bases). The CDR3 is 13 residues long. Trimming took 3 bases from V and 3 from J, leaving 8 bases between them. Germline lookup yields CDR1 KGHSH and CDR2 LQKENI. The CDR3 loop is CASSPAGDTEAFF. The CDR3 nucleotides read TGTGCCAGCTCACCCGCGGGGGACACTGAAGCTTTCTTT.

This clone was observed a handful of times. The CDR3 sequence is CASSIGWLRTGGAVNEQFF. The CDR3 DNA reads as TGCGCCAGCAGCATTGGCTGGTTGAGGACAGGGGGCGCGGTCAATGAGCAGTTCTTC. J is TRBJ2-1 and V is TRBV5-1; 11 nucleotides line up with TRBD1. Germline trimming cut 4 bases from V and 6 bases from J; bases unmatched to any gene: 18. The CDR3 spans 19 residues. Germline assignment: CDR1 SGHRS and CDR2 YFSETQ.

The rearrangement links TRBV6-5 to TRBJ2-7; TRBD1 agrees at 8 bases. V shed 6 bases, J shed 1 base, and the junction held 8 bases outside the gene matches. CDR3 length: 15 residues. Germline loops: CDR1 MNHEY, CDR2 SVGAGI. The CDR3: CASRTTGTGSYEQYF. The CDR3 DNA is TGTGCCAGCAGGACCACCGGGACAGGTTCCTACGAGCAGTACTTC.

The chain links TRBV15 to TRBJ2-3; TRBD2 aligns across 10 bases. CDR1 is LNHNV and CDR2 is YYDKDF in the germline V gene (reference sequence). V was pared by 5 bases and J by 1 base, with 18 bases of the junction left unmatched. The CDR3 contains 20 residues. Here the CDR3 reads CATSAPRASGGPPGTDTQYF. Here the CDR3 DNA reads TGTGCCACCAGCGCGCCCCGGGCTAGCGGGGGTCCTCCGGGCACAGATACGCAGTATTTT.

This clone was found once. J is TRBJ1-6 and V is TRBV19; TRBD1 might be the D (6 bases). The CDR3 is 17 residues long. From germline, CDR1 is LNHDA and CDR2 SQIVND (reference sequence). V was shortened by 4 bases and J by 0 bases, with 13 bases between the two germline ends. CDR3 residues: CASSTSNRVSYNSPLHF. The CDR3 DNA follows: TGTGCCAGTAGTACCTCTAACAGGGTCTCCTATAATTCACCCCTCCACTTT.

A remark on this clone: The same CDR3 can be traced to other DNA sequences in this sample. This chain links TRBV3-1 (or the pseudogene TRBV3-2) with TRBJ2-1; possibly TRBD2 for D (6 bases). The CDR3 contains 15 residues. V was cut by 2 bases and J by 0 bases, with 8 bases left in between. CDR1 and CDR2 (germline): LGHDT, YNNKEL (reference sequence). CDR3: CASSQRSGSYNEQFF. CDR3 nucleotides: TGTGCCAGCAGCCAACGTAGCGGCTCCTACAATGAGCAGTTCTTC.

This clone was seen many times. Relative to the germline gene, one junction end is altered; a read error may explain this. V usage is TRBV7-9 and J usage is TRBJ1-4; 7 positions match TRBD1. Germline V gene data show CDR1 as SEHNR and CDR2 as FQNEAQ (reference sequence). This CDR3 comprises 11 residues. The CDR3 region has the DNA TGTGCCAGCAGCAACCGGGACAGCCCTTGTTTT. Translated: CASSNRDSPCF. Looking up the rest from reference TRBV7-9 and TRBJ1-4 gives the full variable domain: DTGVSQNPRHKITKRGQNVTFRCDPISEHNRLYWYRQTLGQGPEFLTYFQNEAQLEKSRLLSDRFSAERPKGSFSTLEIQRTEQGDSAMYLCASSNRDSPCFGSGTQLSVL.

This clone turned up a few times. The chain couples TRBV20-1 to TRBJ1-2; D is perhaps TRBD1 (6 bases). Germline values: CDR1 DFQATT, CDR2 SNEGSKA (reference sequence). The length of the CDR3 is 10 residues. V was cut by 8 bases and J by 4 bases, with 8 bases left in between. The CDR3 DNA follows: TGCAGTCCGGACAGCTATGGCTACACCTTC. Translation gives CSPDSYGYTF.

This clone was seen only once. The V call is TRBV19, the J call TRBJ1-1; D perhaps matches TRBD1 (6 bases). The germline gives CDR1 LNHDA, CDR2 SQIVND (reference sequence). CDR3 length equals 13 residues. Trimming cost V 4 bases and J 7 bases, with 13 bases left between them. The CDR3 nucleotides are TGTGCCAGTAGTAACGGGGGGCCTGGTGAAGCTTTCTTT. Translating gives CASSNGGPGEAFF.

V usage is TRBV28 and J usage is TRBJ1-1; D gene uncertain. Germline V CDR1 and CDR2: MDHEN, SYDVKM. Trimming cost V 1 base and J 4 bases, with 10 bases left between them. This CDR3 has 14 residues. As DNA, the CDR3 is TGTGCCAGCAGTTTATCGGGGTCGATCACTGAAGCTTTCTTT. It yields the protein CASSLSGSITEAFF. Supplemented by reference TRBV28 and TRBJ1-1, the full variable domain reads DVKVTQSSRYLVKRTGEKVFLECVQDMDHENMFWYRQDPGLGLRLIYFSYDVKMKEKGDIPEGYSVSREKKERFSLILESASTNQTSMYLCASSLSGSITEAFFGQGTRLTVV.

The chain joins TRBV5-3 to TRBJ1-6, with D possibly matching TRBD1 (6 bases). TRBV5-3 belongs to the ORF category, with a function that is uncertain. This CDR3 region has 15 residues. V was shortened by 6 bases and J by 7 bases, with 17 bases between the two germline ends. CDR3 nucleotide sequence: TGTGCCAGAATCACCCCGGGACAACAAAATTCACCCCTCCACTTT. Translating it yields CARITPGQQNSPLHF.